The 27 T cell receptor beta chains listed next were all sequenced from one sample in a study of STAT3 mutations in large granular lymphocyte leukemia. TCRdb keeps only in-frame clones here, not all; method: immunoSEQ multiplex PCR. The sample contains 9,000 to 15,000 clones, 75% to 80% of which appear only once. These receptors' antigens are unknown. Study findings and constraints: Every T-cell large granular lymphocyte leukemia patient had at least one immunodominant TCR beta clonotype.

The sequenced sample was peripheral blood mononuclear cells. The receptors were sampled from a man aged 55-75 years with T-cell large granular lymphocyte leukemia. Some clones in this sample may be carry-over from other donors' samples.

This chain uses TRBV19 with TRBJ2-2; D uncertain. V lost 7 bases, J lost 7 bases, and 22 bases lay in between. The CDR3 totals 16 residues. Germline CDR1 reads LNHDA; CDR2 reads SQIVND (reference sequence). In DNA, the CDR3 is TGTGCCAGTACCTCAGGCCGGACCCAAAGAGGCGGGGAGCTGTTTTTT. Translating it yields CASTSGRTQRGGELFF.

The rearrangement joins TRBV28 to TRBJ2-4; D is unclear. Germline CDR1 reads MDHEN; CDR2 reads SYDVKM. The CDR3 is made up of 13 amino acids. V shed 7 bases and J shed 0 bases, with 7 bases lying between them. In nucleotides, the CDR3 is TGTGCCAGCAAGGATCTAGCCAAAAACATTCAGTACTTC. Translation: CASKDLAKNIQYF.

V usage is TRBV11-3 and J usage is TRBJ1-2; D is unresolved. The CDR3 extends over 13 amino acids. The ends were cut back, 1 base at V and 6 bases at J, with 9 bases in the middle. Germline V gene data show CDR1 as SGHNT and CDR2 as YENEEA. This CDR3 is CASSLVDQDGYTF. The CDR3 DNA reads as TGTGCCAGCAGCTTAGTAGATCAGGATGGCTACACCTTC.

This clone has a handful of counts. The gene calls are TRBV27 and TRBJ1-5; 10 nucleotides align to TRBD1. The J segment lost 4 bases and the V segment lost 6 bases, leaving 9 bases of the junction unmatched. This CDR3 is 16 amino acids long. Germline V gene data show CDR1 as MNHEY and CDR2 as SMNVEV (reference sequence). CDR3 residues: CASRSAGTGVNQPQHF. The CDR3 DNA follows: TGTGCCAGCAGATCAGCCGGGACAGGGGTTAATCAGCCCCAGCATTTT.

The chain joins TRBV14 to TRBJ2-2, with unresolved D. The CDR3 extends over 12 amino acids. Germline V lookup: CDR1 SGHDN, CDR2 FVKESK. The V and J ends lost 3 bases and 7 bases respectively, with 6 bases between them. For the CDR3, the DNA is TGTGCCAGCAGCCACACCGGCGGGGAGCTGTTTTTT. As protein: CASSHTGGELFF.

This clone came up once. The J gene is TRBJ1-1, the V gene TRBV19; D is perhaps TRBD1 (6 bases). CDR1 LNHDA and CDR2 SQIVND come from the germline V gene (reference sequence). Trimming cost V 1 base and J 7 bases, with 7 bases left between them. CDR3 length: 12 residues. Written as DNA, the CDR3 is TGTGCCAGTAGTATAGCAGGGGATGAAGCTTTCTTT. Translating gives CASSIAGDEAFF.

This clone was seen more than once but under ten times. The chain carries TRBV28 and TRBJ2-7; a possible D gene is TRBD1 (6 bases). V was trimmed by 4 bases and J by 6 bases, leaving 10 bases between them. The CDR3 has 12 amino acids. Germline V gene sequence: CDR1 MDHEN, CDR2 SYDVKM. The CDR3 nucleotides read TGTGCCAGCAGTTATACAGGGCGCGAGCAGTACTTC. Amino acids: CASSYTGREQYF. Variable domain in full (rest from reference TRBV28 and TRBJ2-7): DVKVTQSSRYLVKRTGEKVFLECVQDMDHENMFWYRQDPGLGLRLIYFSYDVKMKEKGDIPEGYSVSREKKERFSLILESASTNQTSMYLCASSYTGREQYFGPGTRLTVT.

In DNA, the CDR3 is TGTGCCAGCAGTTACTCAGACCGACGAGCTGAAGCTTTCTTT. This translates into CASSYSDRRAEAFF. The J gene is TRBJ1-1, the V gene TRBV6-5; D unresolved. Trimming took off 0 bases at V and 6 bases at J, with 11 bases between the two ends. CDR3 length: 14 residues. The germline V gene encodes CDR1 MNHEY and CDR2 SVGAGI.

The chain has TRBV11-2 and TRBJ1-1; 7 bases line up with TRBD1. V shed 4 bases and J 2 bases; nucleotides not matched to a gene: 4. This CDR3 contains 14 residues. The germline V gene has CDR1 SGHAT and CDR2 FQNNGV. The CDR3: CASSWGQYNTEAFF. Here the CDR3 DNA reads TGTGCCAGCAGCTGGGGACAGTACAACACTGAAGCTTTCTTT.

The chain joins TRBV5-1 to TRBJ2-1; 8 bases align to TRBD2. J was trimmed by 8 bases and V by 1 base; bases with no gene match: 5. The CDR3 runs to 14 residues. Germline assignment: CDR1 SGHRS and CDR2 YFSETQ. The CDR3 reads CASSLRTSLDEQFF. DNA of the CDR3: TGCGCCAGCAGCTTGAGGACTAGCTTAGATGAGCAGTTCTTC.

This sequence joins TRBV5-4 and TRBJ1-1, with D possibly being TRBD1 (6 bases). The CDR3 consists of 15 residues. V was pared by 4 bases and J by 1 base, with 14 bases between. Germline values: CDR1 SGHNT, CDR2 YYREEE (reference sequence). The CDR3 loop reads CASSPSGVRNTEAFF. The CDR3 coding sequence is TGTGCCAGCAGCCCCTCAGGGGTAAGGAACACTGAAGCTTTCTTT.

The chain links TRBV6-5 to TRBJ1-5; no firm D call. Germline V gene data show CDR1 as MNHEY and CDR2 as SVGAGI. Trimming shortened V by 6 bases and J by 0 bases, and 12 bases separated the two germline ends. This CDR3 has 15 residues. The CDR3 region has the DNA TGTGCCAGCAGCAGCAGGCCTTATAGCAATCAGCCCCAGCATTTT. It is translated as CASSSRPYSNQPQHF.

This clone was detected only a few times. The chain joins TRBV30 to TRBJ1-2; D gene ambiguous. V was trimmed by 2 bases and J by 0 bases, leaving 10 bases between them. The CDR3 contains 14 residues. Germline CDR1 reads GTSNPN; CDR2 reads SVGIG (reference sequence). DNA for the CDR3: TGTGCCTGGAGTAAGCGTCGGACTAACTATGGCTACACCTTC. Protein: CAWSKRRTNYGYTF.

This clone occurred a few times. The V call is TRBV4-1, the J call TRBJ1-2; a weak D match, TRBD1 (6 bases). Trimming stripped 1 base from V and 8 bases from J, with 11 bases between. The germline V gene encodes CDR1 MGHRA and CDR2 YSYEKL. CDR3 length: 13 residues. The CDR3, as DNA: TGCGCCAGCAGCCAAGCCTGGGGGGGCGGCTACACCTTC. Translating it yields CASSQAWGGGYTF.

This clone was recorded once. The germline gene is not matched at one end of the junction; a read error may be the cause. The CDR3 is CASSIDTQYF. CDR3 nucleotide sequence: TGTGCCAGCAGCATAGATACGCAGTATTTT. The gene calls are TRBV6-1 and TRBJ2-3; D gene unclear. CDR3 length: 10 amino acids. The germline CDR1 and CDR2 sequences are MNHNS and SASEGT.

The rearrangement joins TRBV18 to TRBJ1-4, with TRBD1 as a possible D gene (5 bases). The CDR3 covers 14 residues. Deletions cut 6 bases from V and 7 bases from J, with 15 bases between. Germline V CDR1 and CDR2: KGHSH, LQKENI. CDR3 in amino acids: CASSLGGLGEKLFF. The CDR3 bases are TGTGCCAGCTCGCTGGGGGGACTGGGTGAAAAACTGTTTTTT.

The chain recombines TRBV25-1 with TRBJ1-5, with TRBD1 matching over 10 bases. Germline V gene lookup returns CDR1 MGHDK and CDR2 SYGVNS. The CDR3 runs 16 residues. Losses at the gene ends were 1 base for V and 3 bases for J; bases not matched to a gene: 3. CDR3 DNA: TGTGCCAGCAGTGAATCGGGACAGGGGCTCAATCAGCCCCAGCATTTT. It encodes CASSESGQGLNQPQHF. The variable domain in full, with the rest retrieved from reference TRBV25-1 and TRBJ1-5, is EADIYQTPRYLVIGTGKKITLECSQTMGHDKMYWYQQDPGMELHLIHYSYGVNSTEKGDLSSESTVSRIRTEHFPLTLESARPSHTSQYLCASSESGQGLNQPQHFGDGTRLSIL.

V is TRBV5-1 and J is TRBJ1-1; weak D call: TRBD1 (5 bases). CDR3 length: 14 residues. The germline V gene encodes CDR1 SGHRS and CDR2 YFSETQ. Trimming removed 2 bases at V and 3 bases at J, with 11 bases between. The CDR3, as DNA: TGCGCCAGCAGCTTCTTCAGGGAGGACACTGAAGCTTTCTTT. This encodes CASSFFREDTEAFF.

This clone was seen a handful of times. The V call is TRBV7-9, the J call TRBJ2-1; perhaps D is TRBD1 or TRBD2 (6 bases each). Germline loops: CDR1 SEHNR, CDR2 FQNEAQ (reference sequence). This CDR3 contains 14 residues. Between the trimmed V and J ends, which lost 10 bases and 6 bases, there was a span of 19 bases. In DNA form, the CDR3 reads TGTGCCACCCAGAGAGGGGGGTTCGGCAATGAGCAGTTCTTC. Translated: CATQRGGFGNEQFF. Together with reference TRBV7-9 and TRBJ2-1, the CDR3 gives the full variable domain: DTGVSQNPRHKITKRGQNVTFRCDPISEHNRLYWYRQTLGQGPEFLTYFQNEAQLEKSRLLSDRFSAERPKGSFSTLEIQRTEQGDSAMYLCATQRGGFGNEQFFGPGTRLTVL.

This chain connects TRBV11-3 to TRBJ2-7; 9 bases map to TRBD2. From germline, CDR1 is SGHNT and CDR2 YENEEA. J gave up 3 bases and V 5 bases, and 8 bases lay outside the gene matches. This CDR3 comprises 15 residues. CDR3: CASSEGLADLYEQYF. The DNA of the CDR3 is TGTGCCAGCAGCGAGGGACTAGCCGATCTCTACGAGCAGTACTTC.

V gene TRBV5-1 combines with J gene TRBJ1-2; 9 positions match TRBD1. CDR1 SGHRS and CDR2 YFSETQ come from the germline V gene. CDR3 length: 16 amino acids. With V trimmed by 4 bases and J by 0 bases, 7 bases remained unmatched. Here the CDR3 DNA reads TGCGCCAGCAGCGTCGCACAGGGGGCAACTAACTATGGCTACACCTTC. Translating it yields CASSVAQGATNYGYTF.

J is TRBJ2-5 and V is TRBV7-9; D ambiguous. Trimming stripped 5 bases from V and 4 bases from J, with 11 bases between. Germline loops: CDR1 SEHNR, CDR2 FQNEAQ (reference sequence). CDR3 length: 13 residues. The CDR3 bases are TGTGCCAGCAGCCGGACCCTGGGAGAGACCCAGTACTTC. It encodes CASSRTLGETQYF.

This clone showed up just once. The gene calls are TRBV7-9 and TRBJ2-3; D remains unclear. Germline V CDR1 and CDR2: SEHNR, FQNEAQ (reference sequence). The CDR3 is made up of 14 amino acids. V gave up 5 bases and J gave up 2 bases, with 11 bases separating them. CDR3 amino acids: CASSPRADTDTQYF. In DNA form, the CDR3 reads TGTGCCAGCAGCCCAAGGGCCGACACAGATACGCAGTATTTT.

The chain combines TRBV4-1 with TRBJ2-2; D gene unclear. The CDR3 covers 14 residues. V was cut by 0 bases and J by 6 bases, with 8 bases left in between. Per germline, CDR1 MGHRA and CDR2 YSYEKL. The CDR3 loop reads CASSQDEVAGELFF. DNA for the CDR3: TGCGCCAGCAGCCAAGATGAGGTTGCCGGGGAGCTGTTTTTT.

This clone came up once. The rearrangement uses TRBV4-1 and TRBJ2-7; D is unclear. The germline V and J ends were trimmed by 1 base and 0 bases, with 10 bases remaining between them. This CDR3 comprises 15 residues. CDR1 MGHRA and CDR2 YSYEKL come from the germline V gene. In nucleotides, the CDR3 is TGCGCCAGCAGCCAAGTCCCTAGTTCCTCCTACGAGCAGTACTTC. Amino acid sequence: CASSQVPSSSYEQYF.

The V call is TRBV7-9, the J call TRBJ1-2; D is undetermined. The CDR3 consists of 15 residues. Germline V lookup: CDR1 SEHNR, CDR2 FQNEAQ (reference sequence). V was shortened by 4 bases and J by 4 bases, with 16 bases between the two germline ends. The CDR3 region is CASSYHGVTAYGYTF. The CDR3 coding sequence is TGTGCCAGCAGCTATCATGGGGTGACTGCCTATGGCTACACCTTC.

The chain couples TRBV28 to TRBJ2-1, with D unclear. The CDR3 covers 13 residues. Trimming removed 6 bases at V and 3 bases at J, with 9 bases between. CDR1 and CDR2 (germline): MDHEN, SYDVKM. CDR3 coding DNA: TGTGCCAGCAGCTTCGACAACTACAATGAGCAGTTCTTC. Protein: CASSFDNYNEQFF.